The T cell receptor (beta chain) under discussion was sequenced for a study of Tregs in tolerant kidney transplant recipients. In this sample, this clone turned up a few times. Its antigen is not known. Only in-frame clones appear in the TCRdb table, and some are missing; sequencing was by immunoSEQ multiplex PCR. The data contain some 250,000 clones, about 80% of them seen just once; the ten biggest clones take up approximately 0.69%. This CDR3 has 16 amino acids. Germline V gene lookup returns CDR1 MNHEY and CDR2 SVGAGI. V gave up 2 bases and J gave up 3 bases, with 11 bases separating them. Study-wide results and limits: This study did not directly address biological reproducibility.

The V gene is TRBV6-5, the J gene TRBJ1-6, with D perhaps matching TRBD1 (5 bases). Source material: CD4+ T cells from blood. This sequence was found in a human donor in good health. The CDR3 coding sequence is TGTGCCAGCAGTTACCAGCGGGGGAACTATAATTCACCCCTCCACTTT. It specifies CASSYQRGNYNSPLHF.